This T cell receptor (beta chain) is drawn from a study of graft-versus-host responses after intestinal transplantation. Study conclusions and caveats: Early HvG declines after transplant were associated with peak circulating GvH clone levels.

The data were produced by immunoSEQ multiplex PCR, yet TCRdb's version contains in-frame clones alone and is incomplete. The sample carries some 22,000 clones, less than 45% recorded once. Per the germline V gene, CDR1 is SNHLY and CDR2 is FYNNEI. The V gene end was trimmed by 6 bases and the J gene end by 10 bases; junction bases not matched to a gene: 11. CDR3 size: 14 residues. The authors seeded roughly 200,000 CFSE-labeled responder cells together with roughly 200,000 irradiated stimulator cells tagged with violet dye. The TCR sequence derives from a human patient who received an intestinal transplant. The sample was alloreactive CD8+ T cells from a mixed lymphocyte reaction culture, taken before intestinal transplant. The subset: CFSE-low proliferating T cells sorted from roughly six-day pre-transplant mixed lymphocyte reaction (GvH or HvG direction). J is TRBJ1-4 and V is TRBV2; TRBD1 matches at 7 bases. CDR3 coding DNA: TGTGCCAGCAGCCCGACAGGGACTCTCGTAAAACTGTTTTTT. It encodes CASSPTGTLVKLFF. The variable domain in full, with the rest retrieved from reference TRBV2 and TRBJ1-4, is EPEVTQTPSHQVTQMGQEVILRCVPISNHLYFYWYRQILGQKVEFLVSFYNNEISEKSEIFDDQFSVERPDGSNFTLKIRSTKLEDSAMYFCASSPTGTLVKLFFGSGTQLSVL.